Reported below is one T cell receptor (beta chain). The sample is drawn from a study of Ad26.COV2.S vaccination and SARS-CoV-2 variants. Treatment of the sample: some 19 received Ad26.COV2.S at low or high dose, single or two shots; a few received placebo; per-sample allocation not given. Following the first vaccine or placebo injection, samples were taken on day 63. Data came from immunoSEQ multiplex PCR; TCRdb stores just in-frame clones and leaves some out. The sample has roughly 350,000 clones, about nine tenths seen once. This receptor was obtained from a person between 18 and 60 years old who received the Ad26.COV2.S COVID-19 vaccine or a placebo. This specimen was peripheral blood, taken in a trial of Ad26.COV2.S vaccine versus placebo.

The CDR3 here is CAWTRRGTDTQYF. The CDR3 DNA is TGTGCCTGGACCCGACGCGGCACAGATACGCAGTATTTT. The genes are TRBV30 and TRBJ2-3; D is unclear. V shed 4 bases and J shed 1 base, with 9 bases lying between them. Germline V lookup: CDR1 GTSNPN, CDR2 SVGIG (reference sequence). The CDR3 totals 13 residues.